This is a list of T cell receptor beta chains from one sample in a study of blood T cells in healthy people across ages. TCRdb used MiXCR to reprocess the 5' RACE reads, holding one entry per CDR3 protein. This table has 1.2 million to 1.5 million distinct CDR3 sequences, around 59% appearing once. Sequenced: blood. Source of these receptors: a man aged 18 to 35 in good health. The CDR3 runs from the conserved cysteine through the conserved F or W. Fields, in order: V gene, D gene, J gene, clone size, CDR3 DNA, CDR3 protein. D genes are given only for firm matches. Size values are once, few and many counts, or a class for expanded clones, and some rows have none.

V: TRBV4-2; D: NA; J: TRBJ2-7; size: NA; DNA: TGTGCCAGCAGCCAAGATTTTAGCTCCCGCTACGAGCAGTACTTC; CDR3: CASSQDFSSRYEQYF
V: TRBV14; D: TRBD2; J: TRBJ2-3; size: NA; DNA: TGTGCCAGCAGCCCCAACTCGCGACTAGCGGGGACTAGCACAGATACGCAGTATTTT; CDR3: CASSPNSRLAGTSTDTQYF
V: TRBV25-1; D: TRBD1; J: TRBJ1-5; size: few; DNA: TGTGCCAGCAGTGAATCCCAGGGGGGAGATCAGCCCCAGCATTTT; CDR3: CASSESQGGDQPQHF
V: TRBV12-3/TRBV12-4; D: NA; J: TRBJ1-2; size: NA; DNA: TGTGCCAGCAGTCCCCGGGGATCTGGCTACACCTTC; CDR3: CASSPRGSGYTF
V: TRBV29-1; D: TRBD2; J: TRBJ2-1; size: NA; DNA: TGCAGCGTTGAAAACCTTAGCGGGCTCTCCTACAATGAGCAGTTCTTC; CDR3: CSVENLSGLSYNEQFF
V: TRBV20-1; D: TRBD2; J: TRBJ2-1; size: NA; DNA: TGCAGTGCTAGACTAGCGGGATATGAGCAGTTCTTC; CDR3: CSARLAGYEQFF
V: TRBV29-1; D: TRBD1; J: TRBJ1-2; size: NA; DNA: TGCAGCGCCTTACGGACAGGGAACGACTATGGCTACACCTTC; CDR3: CSALRTGNDYGYTF
V: TRBV5-1; D: TRBD1; J: TRBJ2-7; size: few; DNA: TGCGCCAGCAGCTTAAAATCCGGGACAGCGAGCCTCGAGCAGTACTTC; CDR3: CASSLKSGTASLEQYF
V: TRBV6-1; D: NA; J: TRBJ1-2; size: NA; DNA: TGTGCCAGCAGTGGCGACGGCCCAGGCTACACCTTC; CDR3: CASSGDGPGYTF
V: TRBV29-1; D: NA; J: TRBJ1-2; size: NA; DNA: TGCAGCGTTGCACAGGGACTATCGGGCTACACCTTC; CDR3: CSVAQGLSGYTF
V: TRBV6-2/TRBV6-3; D: NA; J: TRBJ2-1; size: NA; DNA: TGTGCCAGCAGTAGGGCCTATGCCGATGAGCAGTTCTTC; CDR3: CASSRAYADEQFF
V: TRBV25-1; D: TRBD1; J: TRBJ2-7; size: NA; DNA: TGTGCCAGCAGTGAATATAGGGACAGGGACGAGCAGTACTTC; CDR3: CASSEYRDRDEQYF
V: TRBV10-3; D: NA; J: TRBJ2-3; size: NA; DNA: TGTGCCATCAGTGAAGGGACGACAAGAGATACGCAGTATTTT; CDR3: CAISEGTTRDTQYF
V: TRBV20-1; D: TRBD1; J: TRBJ1-2; size: NA; DNA: TGCAGTGCTAGAGCTCCGGGACAGGGTTATGGCTTCACTTTC; CDR3: CSARAPGQGYGFTF
V: TRBV20-1; D: TRBD1; J: TRBJ2-3; size: NA; DNA: TGCAGTGTATATTCCGGGACAGGGCGCACAGATACGCAGTATTTT; CDR3: CSVYSGTGRTDTQYF
V: TRBV14; D: NA; J: TRBJ2-3; size: few; DNA: TGTGCCAGCCAGGACCTCGGGACAGATACGCAGTATTTT; CDR3: CASQDLGTDTQYF
V: TRBV3-1; D: TRBD2; J: TRBJ2-1; size: NA; DNA: TGTGCCAGCATTCAGACTAGCGGGCCCGGTCTAGGCTACAATGAGCAGTTCTTC; CDR3: CASIQTSGPGLGYNEQFF
V: TRBV12-3/TRBV12-4; D: TRBD1; J: TRBJ2-1; size: NA; DNA: TGTGCCAGCAGCTTGACCGCGACAACAGGGGACCCTTCCTACAATGAGCAGTTCTTC; CDR3: CASSLTATTGDPSYNEQFF
V: TRBV29-1; D: NA; J: TRBJ1-2; size: NA; DNA: TGCAGCGTTGAAGAACGACGGACAGAGGTTCTCTATGGCTACACCTTC; CDR3: CSVEERRTEVLYGYTF
V: TRBV20-1; D: TRBD1; J: TRBJ1-1; size: NA; DNA: TGCAGTGCTAGAGATTTTGGGATGGCAGGGGGCACTGAAGCTTTCTTT; CDR3: CSARDFGMAGGTEAFF
V: TRBV7-2; D: TRBD1; J: TRBJ2-7; size: NA; DNA: TGTGCCAGCAGCTTGGACAGGCTCCTCTCCTACGAGCAGTACTTC; CDR3: CASSLDRLLSYEQYF
V: TRBV29-1; D: NA; J: TRBJ2-1; size: many; DNA: TGCAGCGGTAAGGACACAGGGTGGAACGAGCAGTTCTTC; CDR3: CSGKDTGWNEQFF
V: TRBV3-1; D: TRBD2; J: TRBJ2-7; size: NA; DNA: TGTGCCAGCAGCTCCGCGGGAGTTCGCTACGAGCAGTACTTC; CDR3: CASSSAGVRYEQYF
V: TRBV29-1; D: NA; J: TRBJ1-1; size: few; DNA: TGCAGCGTTGATGGCGCTGAAGCTTTCTTT; CDR3: CSVDGAEAFF
V: TRBV5-1; D: NA; J: TRBJ2-7; size: NA; DNA: TGCGCCAGCAGCTTGCGATGGGTCGAGGGAGGTTATTACGAGCAGTACTTC; CDR3: CASSLRWVEGGYYEQYF
V: TRBV12-3/TRBV12-4; D: TRBD1; J: TRBJ2-6; size: NA; DNA: TGTGCCAGCAGTACACAGGGGGCCGGGGCCAACGTCCTGACTTTC; CDR3: CASSTQGAGANVLTF
V: TRBV4-3; D: NA; J: TRBJ1-1; size: NA; DNA: TGCGCCAGCAGCCAAGATCTATTTGGGGTGAACACTGAAGCTTTCTTT; CDR3: CASSQDLFGVNTEAFF
V: TRBV7-9; D: NA; J: TRBJ2-1; size: few; DNA: TGTGCCAGCAGCTTATTTAGCGACAATGAGCAGTTCTTC; CDR3: CASSLFSDNEQFF
V: TRBV27; D: NA; J: TRBJ1-1; size: NA; DNA: TGTGCCAGCAAGGGGAGGGCTGGGGGGCTCACTGAAGCTTTCTTT; CDR3: CASKGRAGGLTEAFF
V: TRBV12-3/TRBV12-4; D: NA; J: TRBJ2-1; size: few; DNA: TGTGCCAGCAGTTCAACGATTGGACACCCGAGCTCCTACAATGAGCAGTTCTTC; CDR3: CASSSTIGHPSSYNEQFF
V: TRBV4-2; D: TRBD1; J: TRBJ2-7; size: NA; DNA: TGTGCCAGCCGCTCAACAGGGGTTGACAACGAGCAGTACTTC; CDR3: CASRSTGVDNEQYF
V: TRBV9; D: NA; J: TRBJ2-7; size: few; DNA: TGTGCCAGCAGCGTAGAGGCGGGCCCCTCCTACGAGCAGTACTTC; CDR3: CASSVEAGPSYEQYF
V: TRBV20-1; D: TRBD1; J: TRBJ2-7; size: NA; DNA: TGCAGTGCTACCCACAGGGGGCGGACCTACGAGCAGTACTTC; CDR3: CSATHRGRTYEQYF
V: TRBV29-1; D: NA; J: TRBJ2-1; size: few; DNA: TGCAGCGTTGAGGGTGGCAGTCCCACCAGCTCCTACAATGAGCAGTTCTTC; CDR3: CSVEGGSPTSSYNEQFF
V: TRBV29-1; D: TRBD1; J: TRBJ2-5; size: NA; DNA: TGCAGCGTTGAAGGTGGGACAGGAGCCTACAAGGGGCAGTACTTC; CDR3: CSVEGGTGAYKGQYF
V: TRBV6-5; D: NA; J: TRBJ1-2; size: NA; DNA: TGTGCCAGCAGTTACTCGCGGTTAAACTATGGCTACACCTTC; CDR3: CASSYSRLNYGYTF
V: TRBV4-3; D: NA; J: TRBJ2-7; size: once; DNA: TGCGCCAGCAGCCCGGGACTCACTGGGCTAGAGCAGTACTTC; CDR3: CASSPGLTGLEQYF
V: TRBV24-1; D: NA; J: TRBJ2-3; size: few; DNA: TGTGCCACCAGTATCACCGCGGGTACGCAGTATTTT; CDR3: CATSITAGTQYF
V: TRBV5-1; D: NA; J: TRBJ1-2; size: NA; DNA: TGCGCCAGCAGCTTGGGGCGAGGCCCACTGGATGGCTACACCTTC; CDR3: CASSLGRGPLDGYTF
V: TRBV29-1; D: NA; J: TRBJ2-1; size: NA; DNA: TGCAGCGTTGAGCTAGCGCTCCACAATGAGCAGTTCTTC; CDR3: CSVELALHNEQFF
V: TRBV10-3; D: TRBD1; J: TRBJ1-2; size: few; DNA: TGTGCCATCAGTGGAGGGGGCGGTAACTATGGCTACACCTTC; CDR3: CAISGGGGNYGYTF
V: TRBV28; D: TRBD1; J: TRBJ1-5; size: NA; DNA: TGTGCCAGCAGTTTATTGACAGGGCTTAGCAATCAGCCCCAGCATTTT; CDR3: CASSLLTGLSNQPQHF
V: TRBV12-3/TRBV12-4; D: NA; J: TRBJ2-5; size: few; DNA: TGTGCCAGCAGTTTAGGGCCAACCACGGGGACCCAGTACTTC; CDR3: CASSLGPTTGTQYF
V: TRBV20-1; D: NA; J: TRBJ2-1; size: NA; DNA: TGCAGTGTCCTTCCCCCAGGGGTTTACAATGAGCAGTTCTTC; CDR3: CSVLPPGVYNEQFF
V: TRBV5-1; D: NA; J: TRBJ2-1; size: NA; DNA: TGCGCCAGCAGCTCAGTTGGGGATGAGCAGTTCTTC; CDR3: CASSSVGDEQFF